Shown below are 32 T cell receptor beta chains from a single sample sequenced in a study of shared clonotypes between healthy human individuals. Generated by immunoSEQ multiplex PCR, the TCRdb table keeps only in-frame clones and is missing some. The sample contains about 2 million clones, about 95% of which appear only once. It was CD45RO-negative cells, positively selected for CCR7, that made up naive CD8 cells, with terminally differentiated effector memory CD45RA+ cells excluded. The sample was naive CD8+ T cells sorted from blood. Receptors originate from a man aged 18 to 29 in good health.

The chain couples TRBV5-1 to TRBJ2-1; D is ambiguous. V lost 3 bases and J lost 8, with 18 bases in between. This CDR3 is built from 15 residues. Germline V gene lookup returns CDR1 SGHRS and CDR2 YFSETQ. CDR3 coding DNA: TGCGCCAGCAGCTCCCATATAACCTCTAAGGATGAGCAGTTCTTC. Translation: CASSSHITSKDEQFF.

The chain uses TRBV4-1 and TRBJ2-7; D is perhaps TRBD2 (5 bases). Germline-derived CDR1 and CDR2 are MGHRA and YSYEKL. The CDR3 has 14 residues. The germline V and J ends were trimmed by 2 bases and 0 bases, with 8 bases remaining between them. For the CDR3, the DNA is TGCGCCAGCAGCCAAACCGGGGACTCCTACGAGCAGTACTTC. It is translated as CASSQTGDSYEQYF.

J is TRBJ1-2 and V is TRBV7-9; 9 nucleotides match TRBD1. The CDR3 contains 16 residues. Per germline, CDR1 SEHNR and CDR2 FQNEAQ (reference sequence). Losses at the gene ends were 5 bases for V and 5 bases for J; bases not matched to a gene: 12. The CDR3 protein is CASSPGDRANPYGYTF. The CDR3, as DNA: TGTGCCAGCAGCCCCGGGGACAGGGCCAACCCTTATGGCTACACCTTC. Filled out from reference TRBV7-9 and TRBJ1-2, the complete variable domain reads DTGVSQNPRHKITKRGQNVTFRCDPISEHNRLYWYRQTLGQGPEFLTYFQNEAQLEKSRLLSDRFSAERPKGSFSTLEIQRTEQGDSAMYLCASSPGDRANPYGYTFGSGTRLTVV.

The chain has TRBV6-6 and TRBJ2-7; D gene unclear. V lost 7 bases to trimming and J lost 2 bases, with 12 bases between them. The CDR3 is made up of 13 amino acids. CDR1 and CDR2 from the germline V gene are MNHNY and SVGAGI (reference sequence). CDR3 bases: TGTGCCAGCACCGGGTTTACCCCCTACGAGCAGTACTTC. Amino acid sequence: CASTGFTPYEQYF.

The rearrangement uses TRBV9 and TRBJ2-5, with D perhaps TRBD1 or TRBD2 (6 bases each). Trimming took off 0 bases at V and 1 base at J, with 16 bases between the two ends. Per germline, CDR1 SGDLS and CDR2 YYNGEE. This CDR3 region has 17 residues. CDR3 bases: TGTGCCAGCAGCGTAGGGGGGGCGCCGAGCCCCCAAGAGACCCAGTACTTC. It codes for CASSVGGAPSPQETQYF.

The chain couples TRBV6-4 to TRBJ2-3, with D unclear. From germline, CDR1 is MRHNA and CDR2 SNTAGT. Trimming cost V 3 bases and J 2 bases, with 9 bases left between them. CDR3 length: 14 residues. CDR3 sequence (DNA): TGTGCCAGCAGTGAGAACGACTTCACAGATACGCAGTATTTT. Translating gives CASSENDFTDTQYF.

The rearrangement joins TRBV12-5 to TRBJ2-7; 8 bases are a match to TRBD1. The CDR3 consists of 17 residues. V dropped 2 bases and J dropped 2; count of bases not matched to a gene: 11. Germline V lookup: CDR1 LGHNT, CDR2 FRNRAP. CDR3: CASGLTVRGQATYEQYF. The CDR3 region has the DNA TGTGCTAGTGGTTTGACGGTCAGGGGACAGGCTACCTACGAGCAGTACTTC.

This clone came up once. The chain combines TRBV5-1 with TRBJ2-1; D may match TRBD1 or TRBD2 (5 bases each). V dropped 0 bases and J dropped 7 bases, with 11 bases sitting between them. The V gene's germline CDR1 is SGHRS and CDR2 YFSETQ. The CDR3 has 14 residues. CDR3 loop: CASSLAGTANEQFF. CDR3 nucleotide sequence: TGCGCCAGCAGCTTGGCCGGGACGGCGAATGAGCAGTTCTTC. The full variable domain, in which reference TRBV5-1 and TRBJ2-1 provide the parts outside the CDR3, is KAGVTQTPRYLIKTRGQQVTLSCSPISGHRSVSWYQQTPGQGLQFLFEYFSETQRNKGNFPGRFSGRQFSNSRSEMNVSTLELGDSALYLCASSLAGTANEQFFGPGTRLTVL.

The CDR3 DNA reads as TGCGCCAGCAGCATCGGGACAGGGGGCTTCTATGGCTACACCTTC. Translation: CASSIGTGGFYGYTF. V and J are TRBV5-1 and TRBJ1-2, with TRBD1 identical over 12 bases. J gave up 4 bases and V 4 bases, and 5 bases lay outside the gene matches. The CDR3 runs 15 residues. Germline V CDR1 and CDR2: SGHRS, YFSETQ. The full variable domain, completed using reference TRBV5-1 and TRBJ1-2, is KAGVTQTPRYLIKTRGQQVTLSCSPISGHRSVSWYQQTPGQGLQFLFEYFSETQRNKGNFPGRFSGRQFSNSRSEMNVSTLELGDSALYLCASSIGTGGFYGYTFGSGTRLTVV.

CDR3 sequence: CASSHASGRTGELFF. In DNA form, the CDR3 reads TGTGCCAGCAGCCACGCGTCAGGGAGGACCGGGGAGCTGTTTTTT. The chain employs TRBV6-6 and TRBJ2-2; possibly TRBD2 for D (6 bases). CDR1 is MNHNY and CDR2 is SVGAGI in the germline V gene (reference sequence). Deletions cut 6 bases from V and 5 bases from J, with 16 bases between. CDR3 length: 15 amino acids.

The chain employs TRBV4-1 and TRBJ2-5, with D possibly TRBD1 on 5 matching bases. V lost 0 bases and J lost 2, with 7 bases in between. CDR1 MGHRA and CDR2 YSYEKL come from the germline V gene. The CDR3 length is 14 residues. CDR3 DNA sequence: TGCGCCAGCAGCCAAGATAGGACACAAGAGACCCAGTACTTC. Translated: CASSQDRTQETQYF.

The V and J genes are TRBV12-5 and TRBJ1-5, with a tentative D call TRBD1 (6 bases). This CDR3 is built from 15 residues. The V gene lost 2 bases and the J gene lost 4 bases, with 12 bases spanning the gap. Per the germline V gene, CDR1 is LGHNT and CDR2 is FRNRAP. In DNA, the CDR3 is TGTGCTAGTGGTTTGCTACAGGGAGTTAATCAGCCCCAGCATTTT. Translated: CASGLLQGVNQPQHF.

This sequence joins TRBV27 and TRBJ1-3, with TRBD1 as a possible D gene (5 bases). This CDR3 is 15 amino acids long. Germline-derived CDR1 and CDR2 are MNHEY and SMNVEV (reference sequence). Trimming shortened V by 6 bases and J by 0 bases, and 12 bases separated the two germline ends. The CDR3 sequence: CASSPSGASGNTIYF. Here the CDR3 DNA reads TGTGCCAGCAGCCCGTCCGGGGCCTCTGGAAACACCATATATTTT.

V gene TRBV6-6 combines with J gene TRBJ1-1; TRBD1 might be the D (6 bases). The germline gives CDR1 MNHNY, CDR2 SVGAGI (reference sequence). The CDR3 runs to 16 residues. Trimming shortened V by 2 bases and J by 4 bases, and 17 bases separated the two germline ends. CDR3 amino acids: CASSYGPFTGFTEAFF. CDR3 nucleotides: TGTGCCAGCAGTTACGGGCCATTCACAGGGTTCACTGAAGCTTTCTTT.

The chain uses TRBV2 and TRBJ2-1; 7 bases agree with TRBD1. V lost 4 bases and J lost 3; bases outside the gene matches: 6. CDR1 SNHLY and CDR2 FYNNEI come from the germline V gene. The CDR3 has 15 amino acids. In nucleotides, the CDR3 is TGTGCCAGCAGTGTTGCCCAGGGGGTCTACAATGAGCAGTTCTTC. It encodes CASSVAQGVYNEQFF.

This CDR3 reads CASSATGPAGPLWEKLFF. The CDR3 DNA is TGTGCCAGCAGCGCAACCGGGCCAGCAGGCCCCTTATGGGAAAAACTGTTTTTT. The rearrangement uses TRBV28 and TRBJ1-4, with no clear D. The CDR3 runs to 18 residues. Germline CDR1 reads MDHEN; CDR2 reads SYDVKM. V was clipped by 6 bases and J by 8 bases, with 28 bases between them.

On this clone itself: Other DNA sequences in the sample encode the same CDR3. The chain uses TRBV19 and TRBJ1-1, with D uncertain. Germline CDR1 LNHDA, CDR2 SQIVND (reference sequence). This CDR3 is 14 amino acids long. V shed 4 bases and J shed 2 bases, with 11 bases lying between them. In DNA form, the CDR3 reads TGTGCCAGTAGTACCGGGTCGCTAAACACTGAAGCTTTCTTT. It codes for CASSTGSLNTEAFF. Filled out from reference TRBV19 and TRBJ1-1, the complete variable domain reads DGGITQSPKYLFRKEGQNVTLSCEQNLNHDAMYWYRQDPGQGLRLIYYSQIVNDFQKGDIAEGYSVSREKKESFPLTVTSAQKNPTAFYLCASSTGSLNTEAFFGQGTRLTVV.

The chain employs TRBV5-4 and TRBJ2-4; D gene unclear. Germline V gene sequence: CDR1 SGHNT, CDR2 YYREEE (reference sequence). The CDR3 has 14 amino acids. V was cut by 3 bases and J by 0 bases, with 7 bases left in between. Here the CDR3 DNA reads TGTGCCAGCAGCTCTATTTTAGCCAAAAACATTCAGTACTTC. Protein: CASSSILAKNIQYF.

The chain joins TRBV7-9 to TRBJ2-5; 10 nucleotides align to TRBD1. V lost 5 bases, J lost 3 bases, and 9 bases stayed unmatched. The CDR3 has 16 amino acids. Germline V gives CDR1 SEHNR, CDR2 FQNEAQ (reference sequence). CDR3: CASSPSVDRGKETQYF. Here the CDR3 DNA reads TGTGCCAGCAGCCCCAGCGTGGACAGGGGGAAAGAGACCCAGTACTTC.

The chain has TRBV5-1 and TRBJ2-1, with 12 nucleotides matching TRBD1. CDR1 is SGHRS, CDR2 YFSETQ, per germline. V gave up 1 base and J gave up 9 bases; unmatched junction bases: 8. This CDR3 spans 16 amino acids. The CDR3 region is CASSLTRDRGRVEQFF. CDR3 in DNA: TGCGCCAGCAGCTTGACGCGGGACAGGGGGCGGGTTGAGCAGTTCTTC.

The gene calls are TRBV6-1 and TRBJ1-2; the D is unclear. Trimming stripped 1 base from V and 11 bases from J, with 11 bases between. The CDR3 is made up of 12 amino acids. Germline V gene lookup returns CDR1 MNHNS and CDR2 SASEGT. The CDR3 is CASSEVGSRYTF. DNA for the CDR3: TGTGCCAGCAGTGAAGTCGGCAGTCGGTACACCTTC.

V is TRBV5-1 and J is TRBJ2-7, with 11 nucleotides matching TRBD1. Germline assignment: CDR1 SGHRS and CDR2 YFSETQ. There are 14 residues in the CDR3. V dropped 4 bases and J dropped 5; count of bases not matched to a gene: 5. The chain's CDR3 is CASSRPGQGDEQYF. CDR3 sequence (DNA): TGCGCCAGCAGCCGGCCGGGACAGGGGGACGAGCAGTACTTC.

The chain joins TRBV7-2 to TRBJ2-7; D remains unclear. Trimming removed 5 bases at V and 0 bases at J, with 14 bases between. Germline assignment: CDR1 SGHTA and CDR2 FQGNSA. CDR3 size: 15 residues. The DNA of the CDR3 is TGTGCCAGCAGCCCTGATACATTAGCCTCCTACGAGCAGTACTTC. This sequence encodes CASSPDTLASYEQYF.

The chain is built from TRBV5-8 and TRBJ2-7; 9 nucleotides match TRBD1. J lost 4 bases, V lost 4 bases, and 9 bases had no gene match. Germline values: CDR1 SGHTS, CDR2 YDEGEE. This CDR3 spans 15 amino acids. CDR3 DNA: TGTGCCAGCAGCCACTGGACAGGGACAGGGTACGAGCAGTACTTC. This translates into CASSHWTGTGYEQYF. The variable domain in full, completed from reference TRBV5-8 and TRBJ2-7, reads EAGVTQSPTHLIKTRGQQATLRCSPISGHTSVYWYQQALGLGLQFLLWYDEGEERNRGNFPPRFSGRQFPNYSSELNVNALELEDSALYLCASSHWTGTGYEQYFGPGTRLTVT.

V and J are TRBV5-4 and TRBJ1-6, with D maybe TRBD1 (5 bases). The CDR3 spans 14 residues. Germline-derived CDR1 and CDR2 are SGHNT and YYREEE (reference sequence). Trimming cost V 9 bases and J 4 bases, with 14 bases left between them. CDR3 amino acids: CATTEGFYNSPLHF. The CDR3 DNA sequence: TGTGCCACCACTGAGGGGTTTTATAATTCACCCCTCCACTTT.

V and J are TRBV27 and TRBJ1-1; no reliable D call. Germline V lookup: CDR1 MNHEY, CDR2 SMNVEV (reference sequence). The length of the CDR3 is 14 residues. Trimming left V 7 bases short and J 2 bases short, with 14 bases between. The CDR3: CASTEGYPNTEAFF. Here the CDR3 DNA reads TGTGCCAGCACCGAAGGGTACCCTAACACTGAAGCTTTCTTT.

J is TRBJ2-4 and V is TRBV12-2; TRBD1 reflects the table's D call only, with no check against the DNA. TRBV12-2 is a recognized pseudogene. There are 18 residues in the CDR3. The CDR3 nucleotides are TGTGCAAGTCGCTTATACCGCGGACAGGGGGTAGCCAAAAACATTCAGTACTTC. Translated, it gives CASRLYRGQGVAKNIQYF.

The CDR3 sequence is CATPGRSGANVLTF. CDR3 bases: TGTGCCACCCCGGGTCGCTCTGGGGCCAACGTCCTGACTTTC. The chain has TRBV30 and TRBJ2-6; D gene ambiguous. There are 14 residues in the CDR3. Per the germline V gene, CDR1 is GTSNPN and CDR2 is SVGIG (reference sequence). The V end was cut by 8 bases, the J end by 0 bases, with 11 bases between.

The V gene is TRBV29-1, the J gene TRBJ1-2, with TRBD1 matching over 7 bases. V lost 4 bases to trimming and J lost 5 bases; unmatched junction nucleotides: 10. This CDR3 comprises 14 residues. Germline assignment: CDR1 SQVTM and CDR2 ANQGSEA. The CDR3 DNA is TGCAGCGTTGCCCTGACAGGGAGGGATTATGGCTACACCTTC. It codes for CSVALTGRDYGYTF.

This clone was observed once. The V call is TRBV28, the J call TRBJ2-7, with D possibly being TRBD1 (7 bases). The CDR3 length is 16 residues. The V and J ends lost 2 bases and 0 bases respectively, with 14 bases between them. Germline CDR1 reads MDHEN; CDR2 reads SYDVKM. CDR3 in amino acids: CASSLAGQYTSYEQYF. The DNA of the CDR3 is TGTGCCAGCAGTTTAGCGGGACAGTATACCTCCTACGAGCAGTACTTC. The full variable domain, rest sourced from reference TRBV28 and TRBJ2-7, is DVKVTQSSRYLVKRTGEKVFLECVQDMDHENMFWYRQDPGLGLRLIYFSYDVKMKEKGDIPEGYSVSREKKERFSLILESASTNQTSMYLCASSLAGQYTSYEQYFGPGTRLTVT.

This chain joins TRBV11-3 and TRBJ2-7; D is undetermined. This CDR3 is 13 amino acids long. Deletions cut 3 bases from V and 3 bases from J, with 9 bases between. Per germline, CDR1 SGHNT and CDR2 YENEEA. The CDR3 coding sequence is TGTGCCAGCAGCTTGTTCTCAGACTACGAGCAGTACTTC. Its protein is CASSLFSDYEQYF.

Note on this clone: Additional DNA sequences in this sample encode the identical CDR3. The gene calls are TRBV4-1 and TRBJ2-3, with 7 bases that match TRBD2. Germline CDR1 MGHRA, CDR2 YSYEKL. This CDR3 is built from 15 residues. Losses at the gene ends were 1 base for V and 1 base for J; bases not matched to a gene: 2. In DNA, the CDR3 is TGCGCCAGCAGCCAAGTCGCGGGGGGCACAGATACGCAGTATTTT. Translation gives CASSQVAGGTDTQYF.